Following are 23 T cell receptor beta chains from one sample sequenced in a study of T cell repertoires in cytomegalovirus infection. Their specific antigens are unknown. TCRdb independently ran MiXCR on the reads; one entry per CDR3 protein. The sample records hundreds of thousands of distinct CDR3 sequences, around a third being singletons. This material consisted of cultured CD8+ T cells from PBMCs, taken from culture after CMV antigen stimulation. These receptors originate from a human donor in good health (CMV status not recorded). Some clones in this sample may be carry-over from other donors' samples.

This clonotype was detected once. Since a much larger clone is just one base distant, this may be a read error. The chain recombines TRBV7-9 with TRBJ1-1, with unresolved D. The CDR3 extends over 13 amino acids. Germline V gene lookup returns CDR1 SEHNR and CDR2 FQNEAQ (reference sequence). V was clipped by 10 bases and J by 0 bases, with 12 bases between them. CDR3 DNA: TGTGCCAACACCCTAAAATTGAACACTGAAGCTTTCTTT. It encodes CANTLKLNTEAFF.

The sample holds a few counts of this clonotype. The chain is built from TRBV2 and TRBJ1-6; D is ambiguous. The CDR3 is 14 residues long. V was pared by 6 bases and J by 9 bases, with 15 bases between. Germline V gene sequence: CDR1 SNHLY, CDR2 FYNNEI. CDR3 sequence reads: CASSDRVRGSPLHF. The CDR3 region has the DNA TGTGCCAGCAGCGATAGGGTTCGTGGTTCACCCCTCCACTTT.

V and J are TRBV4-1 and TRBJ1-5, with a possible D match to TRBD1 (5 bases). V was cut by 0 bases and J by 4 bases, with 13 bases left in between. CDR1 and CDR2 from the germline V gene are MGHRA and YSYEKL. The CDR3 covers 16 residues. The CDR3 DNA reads TGCGCCAGCAGCCAAGAGGGCGGTGGGGCTAATCAGCCCCAGCATTTT. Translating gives CASSQEGGGANQPQHF.

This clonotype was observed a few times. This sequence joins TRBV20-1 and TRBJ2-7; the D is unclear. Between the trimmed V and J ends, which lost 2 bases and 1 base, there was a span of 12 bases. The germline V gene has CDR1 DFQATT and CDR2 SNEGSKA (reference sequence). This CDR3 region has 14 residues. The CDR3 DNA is TGCAGTGCTAGAAGTTGGCAGAGATCCTACGAGCAGTACGTC. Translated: CSARSWQRSYEQYV.

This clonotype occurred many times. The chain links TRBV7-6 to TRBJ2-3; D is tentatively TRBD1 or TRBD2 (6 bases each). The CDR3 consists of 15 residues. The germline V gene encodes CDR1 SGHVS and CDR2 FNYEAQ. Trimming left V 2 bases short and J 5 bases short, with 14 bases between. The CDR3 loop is CASSLPGAVGDTQYF. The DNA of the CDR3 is TGTGCCAGCAGCTTACCGGGGGCGGTGGGAGATACGCAGTATTTT.

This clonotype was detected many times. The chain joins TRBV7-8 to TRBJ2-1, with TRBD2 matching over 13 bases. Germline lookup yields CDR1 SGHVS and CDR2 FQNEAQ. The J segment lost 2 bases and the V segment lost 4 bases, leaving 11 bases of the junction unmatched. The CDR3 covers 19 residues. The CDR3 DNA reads TGTGCCAGCAGCTCGTCGGGACTAGCGGGGCACCTTCCCTACAATGAGCAGTTCTTC. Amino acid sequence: CASSSSGLAGHLPYNEQFF.

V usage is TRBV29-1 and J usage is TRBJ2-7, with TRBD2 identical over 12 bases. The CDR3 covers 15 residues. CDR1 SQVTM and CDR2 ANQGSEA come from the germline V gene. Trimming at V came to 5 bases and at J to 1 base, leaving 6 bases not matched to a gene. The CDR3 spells CSVKTSGGGSYEQYV. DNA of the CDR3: TGCAGCGTTAAGACTAGCGGGGGAGGGTCCTACGAGCAGTACGTC.

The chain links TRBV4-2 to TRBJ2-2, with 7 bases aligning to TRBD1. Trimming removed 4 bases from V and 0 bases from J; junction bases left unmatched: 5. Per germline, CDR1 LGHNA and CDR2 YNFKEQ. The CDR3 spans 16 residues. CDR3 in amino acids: CASSPAGTANTGELFF. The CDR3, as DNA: TGTGCCAGCAGCCCCGCCGGGACAGCGAACACCGGGGAGCTGTTTTTT.

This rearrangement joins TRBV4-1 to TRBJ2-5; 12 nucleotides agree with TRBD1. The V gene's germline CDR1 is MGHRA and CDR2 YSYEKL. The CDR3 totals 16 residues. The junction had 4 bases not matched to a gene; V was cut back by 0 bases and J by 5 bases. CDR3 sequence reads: CASSQEGQGAGETQYF. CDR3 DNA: TGCGCCAGCAGCCAAGAGGGACAGGGGGCAGGCGAGACCCAGTACTTC.

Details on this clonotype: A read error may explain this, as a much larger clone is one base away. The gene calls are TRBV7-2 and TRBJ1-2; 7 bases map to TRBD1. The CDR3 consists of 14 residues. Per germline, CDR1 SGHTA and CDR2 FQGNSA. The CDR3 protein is CANSLGGQLHGYTF. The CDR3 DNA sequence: TGTGCCAACAGCTTAGGGGGACAGTTACATGGCTACACCTTC.

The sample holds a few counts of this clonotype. The CDR3 DNA follows: TGCGCCAGCAGCCAAGAGTACAAAGAAGCGCAGTATTTT. Its protein product is CASSQEYKEAQYF. The chain uses TRBV4-1 and TRBJ2-3; no clear D. Germline V gene data show CDR1 as MGHRA and CDR2 as YSYEKL. V was cut by 0 bases and J by 10 bases, with 11 bases left in between. The length of the CDR3 is 13 residues.

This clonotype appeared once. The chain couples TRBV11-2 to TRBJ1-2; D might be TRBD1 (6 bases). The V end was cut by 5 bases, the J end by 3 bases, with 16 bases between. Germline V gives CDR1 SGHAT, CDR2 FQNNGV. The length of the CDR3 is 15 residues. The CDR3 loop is CASSPPGAFDYGYTF. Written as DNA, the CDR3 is TGTGCCAGCAGCCCCCCGGGGGCGTTCGACTATGGCTACACCTTC. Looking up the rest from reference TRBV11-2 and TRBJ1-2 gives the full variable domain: EAGVAQSPRYKIIEKRQSVAFWCNPISGHATLYWYQQILGQGPKLLIQFQNNGVVDDSQLPKDRFSAERLKGVDSTLKIQPAKLEDSAVYLCASSPPGAFDYGYTFGSGTRLTVV.

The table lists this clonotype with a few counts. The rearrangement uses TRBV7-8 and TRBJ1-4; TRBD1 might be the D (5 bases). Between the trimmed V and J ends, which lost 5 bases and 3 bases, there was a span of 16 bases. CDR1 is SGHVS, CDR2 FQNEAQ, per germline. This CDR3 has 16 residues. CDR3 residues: CASSVEWGGSNEKLFF. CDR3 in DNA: TGTGCCAGCAGCGTAGAGTGGGGCGGGTCTAATGAAAAACTGTTTTTT.

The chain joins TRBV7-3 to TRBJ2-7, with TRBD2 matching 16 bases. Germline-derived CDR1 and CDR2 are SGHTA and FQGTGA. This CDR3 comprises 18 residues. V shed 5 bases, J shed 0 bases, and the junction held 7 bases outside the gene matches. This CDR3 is CASSRPGLAGGPSYEQYF. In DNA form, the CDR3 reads TGTGCCAGCAGCCGTCCGGGACTAGCGGGGGGGCCCTCCTACGAGCAGTACTTC.

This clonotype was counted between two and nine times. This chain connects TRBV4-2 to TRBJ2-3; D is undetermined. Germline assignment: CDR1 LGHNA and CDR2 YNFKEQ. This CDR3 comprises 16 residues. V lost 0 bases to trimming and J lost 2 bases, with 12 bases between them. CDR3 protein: CASSQEVGTLTDTQYF. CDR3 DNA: TGTGCCAGCAGCCAAGAAGTCGGAACCCTCACAGATACGCAGTATTTT.

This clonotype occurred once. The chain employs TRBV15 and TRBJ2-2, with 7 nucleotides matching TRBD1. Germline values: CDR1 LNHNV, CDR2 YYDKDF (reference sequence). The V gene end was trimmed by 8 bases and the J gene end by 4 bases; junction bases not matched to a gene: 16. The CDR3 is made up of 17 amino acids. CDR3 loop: CATQGPLRGLITGELFF. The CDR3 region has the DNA TGTGCCACCCAGGGTCCCCTAAGGGGGCTTATCACCGGGGAGCTGTTTTTT.

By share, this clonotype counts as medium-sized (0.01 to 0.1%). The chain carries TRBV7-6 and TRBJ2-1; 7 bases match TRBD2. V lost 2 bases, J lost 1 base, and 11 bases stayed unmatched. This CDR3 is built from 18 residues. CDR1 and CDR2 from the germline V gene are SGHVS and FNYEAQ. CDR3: CASSLKSWGTTSYNEQFF. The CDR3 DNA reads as TGTGCCAGCAGCTTAAAATCTTGGGGGACTACGTCCTACAATGAGCAGTTCTTC.

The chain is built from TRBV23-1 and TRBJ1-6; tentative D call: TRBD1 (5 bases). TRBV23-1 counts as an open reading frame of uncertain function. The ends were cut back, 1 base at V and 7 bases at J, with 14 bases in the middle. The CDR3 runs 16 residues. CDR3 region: CASSQLGQGRNSPLHF. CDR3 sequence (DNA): TGCGCCAGCAGTCAATTGGGGCAGGGCCGGAATTCACCCCTCCACTTT.

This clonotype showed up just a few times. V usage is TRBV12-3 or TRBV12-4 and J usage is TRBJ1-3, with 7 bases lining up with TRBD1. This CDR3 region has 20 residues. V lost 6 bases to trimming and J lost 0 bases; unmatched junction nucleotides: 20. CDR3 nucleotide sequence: TGTGCCAGCAGGTCGTTGTTGAAACCGGGACAGACACTCTCTGGAAACACCATATATTTT. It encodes CASRSLLKPGQTLSGNTIYF.

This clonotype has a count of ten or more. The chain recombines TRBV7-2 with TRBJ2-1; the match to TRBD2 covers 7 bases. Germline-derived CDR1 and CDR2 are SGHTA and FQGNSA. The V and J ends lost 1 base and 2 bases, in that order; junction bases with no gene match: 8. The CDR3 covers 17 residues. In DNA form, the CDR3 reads TGTGCCAGCAGCTTAGGACGCCCTAGCGGACCCTACAATGAGCAGTTCTTC. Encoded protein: CASSLGRPSGPYNEQFF.

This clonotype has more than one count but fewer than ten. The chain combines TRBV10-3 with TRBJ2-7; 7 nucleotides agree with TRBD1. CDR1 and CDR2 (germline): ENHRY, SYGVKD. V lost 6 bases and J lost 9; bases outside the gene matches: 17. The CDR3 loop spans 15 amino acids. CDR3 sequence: CAIRKGFGGTVGQYV. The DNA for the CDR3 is TGTGCCATCAGGAAGGGCTTCGGTGGGACAGTGGGGCAGTACGTC.

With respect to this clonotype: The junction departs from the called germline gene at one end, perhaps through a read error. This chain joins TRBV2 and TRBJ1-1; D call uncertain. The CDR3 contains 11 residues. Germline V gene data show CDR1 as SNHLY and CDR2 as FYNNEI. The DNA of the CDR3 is TGTGTCAGCAGATGGGCGACTGAAGCTTTCTTT. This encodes CVSRWATEAFF.

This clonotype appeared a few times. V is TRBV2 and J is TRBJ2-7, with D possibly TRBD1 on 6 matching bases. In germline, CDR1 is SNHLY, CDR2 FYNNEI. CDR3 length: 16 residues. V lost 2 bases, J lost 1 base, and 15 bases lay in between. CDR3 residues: CASSESRTVTSYEQYF. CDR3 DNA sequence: TGTGCCAGCAGTGAATCCCGGACAGTGACATCCTACGAGCAGTACTTC.